These 30 T cell receptor beta chains came from one sample sequenced in a study of shared clonotypes between healthy human individuals. The method was immunoSEQ multiplex PCR; TCRdb's version includes in-frame clones alone and lacks a portion of them. The sample holds about 2 million clones, roughly 95% seen once. Positive CCR7 selection of CD45RO-negative cells yielded the naive CD8 cells, and terminally differentiated effector memory CD45RA+ cells were excluded. Sequences were obtained from naive CD8+ T cells sorted from blood. Receptor source: a man younger than 30 in good health.

This clone was found once. The chain combines TRBV28 with TRBJ1-6; D remains unclear. The germline CDR1 and CDR2 sequences are MDHEN and SYDVKM. The CDR3 length is 17 residues. Trimming cost V 5 bases and J 0 bases, with 14 bases left between them. The CDR3 loop is CASSPPVASSYNSPLHF. CDR3 nucleotide sequence: TGTGCCAGCAGTCCCCCAGTAGCGAGCTCCTATAATTCACCCCTCCACTTT.

The chain recombines TRBV7-9 with TRBJ2-1; perhaps TRBD2 as D (6 bases). Between the trimmed V and J ends, which lost 5 bases and 10 bases, there was a span of 18 bases. Germline-derived CDR1 and CDR2 are SEHNR and FQNEAQ (reference sequence). The CDR3 totals 14 residues. The CDR3 loop is CASSHQAGWDEQFF. The CDR3 DNA is TGTGCCAGCAGCCACCAGGCGGGGTGGGACGAGCAGTTCTTC.

V usage is TRBV27 and J usage is TRBJ2-7; either TRBD1 or TRBD2 may supply D (5 bases each). Looked up from germline, CDR1 is MNHEY and CDR2 is SMNVEV (reference sequence). V lost 7 bases to trimming and J lost 3 bases, with 34 bases between them. The CDR3 is 20 amino acids. CDR3 in amino acids: CASTSGYGQGEGLALYEQYF. The CDR3 DNA sequence: TGTGCCAGCACCTCTGGATATGGTCAGGGAGAGGGTCTGGCCCTCTACGAGCAGTACTTC.

The V gene is TRBV7-2, the J gene TRBJ2-4; D perhaps matches TRBD2 (6 bases). V was pared by 1 base and J by 0 bases, with 10 bases between. The V gene's germline CDR1 is SGHTA and CDR2 FQGNSA. This CDR3 has 16 residues. The CDR3 DNA sequence: TGTGCCAGCAGCTTAGTAGCGGCTGTAGCCAAAAACATTCAGTACTTC. This encodes CASSLVAAVAKNIQYF.

Only one count was recorded for this clone. V gene TRBV6-1 combines with J gene TRBJ2-5; D is undetermined. The ends were cut back, 2 bases at V and 7 bases at J, with 29 bases in the middle. The CDR3 contains 19 residues. Germline CDR1 and CDR2: MNHNS and SASEGT. This CDR3 reads CASSEWPNQGLIEAGTQYF. CDR3 in DNA: TGTGCCAGCAGTGAATGGCCTAACCAAGGGTTGATTGAGGCCGGGACCCAGTACTTC.

The chain is built from TRBV10-2 and TRBJ2-1; D call uncertain. Germline CDR1 is WSHSY and CDR2 is SAAADI. V was cut by 3 bases and J by 7 bases, with 10 bases left in between. The CDR3 covers 13 residues. CDR3 in amino acids: CASSDWGKNEQFF. CDR3 DNA sequence: TGCGCCAGCAGTGATTGGGGTAAAAATGAGCAGTTCTTC.

The V call is TRBV27, the J call TRBJ2-7; D possibly uses TRBD1 or TRBD2 (5 bases each). The CDR3 is 13 residues long. Per germline, CDR1 MNHEY and CDR2 SMNVEV (reference sequence). V was clipped by 3 bases and J by 5 bases, with 11 bases between them. Written as DNA, the CDR3 is TGTGCCAGCAGTTTGGGACGGAGTCACGAGCAGTACTTC. As protein: CASSLGRSHEQYF.

The chain couples TRBV20-1 to TRBJ1-4, with unresolved D. Germline V gives CDR1 DFQATT, CDR2 SNEGSKA (reference sequence). Trimming stripped 5 bases from V and 8 bases from J, with 0 bases between. This CDR3 region has 8 residues. Written as DNA, the CDR3 is TGCAGTGCTGAAAAACTGTTTTTT. As protein: CSAEKLFF.

Written as DNA, the CDR3 is TGCGCCAGCAGCCAAGAATGGGGGGGTTACACCTTC. This translates into CASSQEWGGYTF. This rearrangement joins TRBV4-1 to TRBJ1-2, with D possibly TRBD1 on 5 matching bases. CDR1 is MGHRA, CDR2 YSYEKL, per germline. V dropped 0 bases and J dropped 11 bases, with 10 bases sitting between them. The CDR3 has 12 amino acids.

The rearrangement links TRBV19 to TRBJ2-7; 8 nucleotides match TRBD1. Trimming took 4 bases from V and 2 from J; bases not matched to a gene: 4. Germline lookup yields CDR1 LNHDA and CDR2 SQIVND (reference sequence). The CDR3 covers 14 residues. Here the CDR3 reads CASSSRQGTYEQYF. CDR3 DNA: TGTGCCAGTAGTAGCAGACAGGGGACCTACGAGCAGTACTTC.

Comments on this clone: The identical CDR3 is also encoded by other nucleotide sequences in the sample. The gene calls are TRBV9 and TRBJ2-2; D perhaps matches TRBD2 (5 bases). From germline, CDR1 is SGDLS and CDR2 YYNGEE. Trimming removed 7 bases from V and 1 base from J, with 11 bases in between. This CDR3 has 14 amino acids. CDR3 amino acids: CASSGLENTGELFF. As DNA, the CDR3 is TGTGCCAGCTCCGGACTGGAGAACACCGGGGAGCTGTTTTTT.

A remark on this clone: Germline is not matched at one junction end, which may reflect a read error. The chain has TRBV5-1 and TRBJ2-7, with no clear D. Germline V gene lookup returns CDR1 SGHRS and CDR2 YFSETQ. The CDR3 is 13 residues long. CDR3 sequence reads: CASSLGKDYEQYF. The CDR3 DNA reads as TGCGCCAGCAGTTTGGGTAAAGACTACGAGCAGTACTTC.

On this clone: The identical CDR3 is also encoded by other nucleotide sequences in the sample. The V and J genes are TRBV5-1 and TRBJ1-5; D is uncertain. The length of the CDR3 is 14 residues. Germline lookup yields CDR1 SGHRS and CDR2 YFSETQ. V lost 3 bases and J 2 bases, leaving 9 bases between the germline ends. The CDR3 DNA is TGCGCCAGCAGCTCCGAGGGAGGCAATCAGCCCCAGCATTTT. It specifies CASSSEGGNQPQHF.

V and J are TRBV4-1 and TRBJ1-3; 7 nucleotides align to TRBD1. J was trimmed by 2 bases and V by 5 bases; bases with no gene match: 6. The CDR3 runs 15 residues. Germline values: CDR1 MGHRA, CDR2 YSYEKL. Here the CDR3 reads CASSTQGVTGNTIYF. The CDR3 nucleotides are TGCGCCAGCAGCACCCAGGGGGTAACTGGAAACACCATATATTTT.

The CDR3 DNA sequence: TGTGCCAGCAGTAACCCCAGGGATGGGGACTATGGCTACACCTTC. Amino acids: CASSNPRDGDYGYTF. The rearrangement uses TRBV27 and TRBJ1-2, with D tentatively TRBD1 (5 bases). The CDR3 runs 15 residues. CDR1 and CDR2 from the germline V gene are MNHEY and SMNVEV (reference sequence). The ends were cut back, 5 bases at V and 3 bases at J, with 16 bases in the middle.

This chain links TRBV5-6 with TRBJ2-7; D not resolved. The CDR3 is 14 amino acids. Germline V gene lookup returns CDR1 SGHDT and CDR2 YYEEEE. The germline V and J ends were trimmed by 3 bases and 6 bases, with 16 bases remaining between them. In nucleotides, the CDR3 is TGTGCCAGCAGCTCATCTTCGGGCCGCCCCGAGCAGTACTTC. Protein sequence: CASSSSSGRPEQYF.

This sequence joins TRBV21-1 and TRBJ2-7; whether TRBD2, the table's D call, matches the DNA was not checked. TRBV21-1 is described as a pseudogene. The CDR3 contains 17 residues. CDR3 nucleotide sequence: TGTGCCAGCAGCAAATGGGGAGCGGGAGGGCCGGAATACGAGCAGTACTTC. It translates to CASSKWGAGGPEYEQYF.

In this sample, this clone turned up a few times. The rearrangement uses TRBV6-1 and TRBJ1-5; 8 nucleotides align to TRBD1. This CDR3 comprises 14 residues. The J segment lost 7 bases and the V segment lost 4 bases, leaving 6 bases of the junction unmatched. The V gene's germline CDR1 is MNHNS and CDR2 SASEGT. CDR3 in amino acids: CASSVTGGEQPQHF. CDR3 coding DNA: TGTGCCAGCAGTGTAACAGGGGGGGAGCAGCCCCAGCATTTT.

The chain is built from TRBV29-1 and TRBJ2-7, with unresolved D. This CDR3 is 12 amino acids long. Germline CDR1 SQVTM, CDR2 ANQGSEA. The germline V and J ends were trimmed by 3 bases and 2 bases, with 8 bases remaining between them. The CDR3 nucleotides are TGCAGCGTTGAGGTTAGGGCCTACGAGCAGTACTTC. Its translation: CSVEVRAYEQYF.

This clone showed up just once. This chain uses TRBV7-2 with TRBJ2-5; D is possibly TRBD2 (5 bases). Trimming left V 5 bases short and J 5 bases short, with 18 bases between. CDR1 is SGHTA and CDR2 is FQGNSA in the germline V gene. This CDR3 contains 15 residues. CDR3 sequence (DNA): TGTGCCAGCAGCCGGGATCTTGCTTCGGGGGAGACCCAGTACTTC. The encoded protein is CASSRDLASGETQYF.

The J gene is TRBJ2-2, the V gene TRBV7-8; 10 bases match TRBD2. CDR3 length: 18 residues. Trimming at V came to 1 base and at J to 6 bases, leaving 11 bases not matched to a gene. The germline V gene has CDR1 SGHVS and CDR2 FQNEAQ. The CDR3 reads CASSLVFGSSGSSGELFF. The DNA of the CDR3 is TGTGCCAGCAGCTTAGTGTTCGGGTCTAGCGGGAGCTCCGGGGAGCTGTTTTTT.

This chain connects TRBV7-9 to TRBJ2-5; TRBD1 might be the D (5 bases). V was pared by 3 bases and J by 2 bases, with 16 bases between. Germline CDR1 reads SEHNR; CDR2 reads FQNEAQ (reference sequence). This CDR3 is built from 16 residues. CDR3 bases: TGTGCCAGCAGCTTTCGGGTCGACAGCCCACAAGAGACCCAGTACTTC. This encodes CASSFRVDSPQETQYF.

Points on this clone: The same CDR3 can be traced to other DNA sequences in this sample. The V call is TRBV9, the J call TRBJ1-3; D remains ambiguous. The V gene lost 0 bases and the J gene lost 0 bases, with 7 bases spanning the gap. This CDR3 is 15 amino acids long. Germline lookup yields CDR1 SGDLS and CDR2 YYNGEE. The CDR3 DNA reads TGTGCCAGCAGCGTAGCGGGGAGCTCTGGAAACACCATATATTTT. Translated: CASSVAGSSGNTIYF.

In its sample, this clone was seen a few times. The CDR3 nucleotides read TGCGCCAGCAGCCCGGGACAGAACACCGGGGAGCTGTTTTTT. Its protein product is CASSPGQNTGELFF. The chain combines TRBV4-3 with TRBJ2-2; weak D call: TRBD1 (6 bases). Germline V lookup: CDR1 LGHNA, CDR2 YSLEER. Trimming removed 4 bases at V and 1 base at J, with 7 bases between. The CDR3 is made up of 14 amino acids.

The rearrangement joins TRBV6-6 to TRBJ2-2; D might be TRBD2 (6 bases). The germline V and J ends were trimmed by 2 bases and 1 base, with 8 bases remaining between them. CDR3 length: 15 residues. Germline V gene data show CDR1 as MNHNY and CDR2 as SVGAGI (reference sequence). CDR3 sequence reads: CASSYEEGNTGELFF. The CDR3, as DNA: TGTGCCAGCAGTTACGAGGAGGGGAACACCGGGGAGCTGTTTTTT.

The gene calls are TRBV27 and TRBJ2-2; no clear D gene. The germline V gene has CDR1 MNHEY and CDR2 SMNVEV (reference sequence). The CDR3 has 13 residues. V lost 3 bases, J lost 3 bases, and 5 bases lay in between. The CDR3 reads CASSLAYTGELFF. DNA for the CDR3: TGTGCCAGCAGTTTGGCTTACACCGGGGAGCTGTTTTTT.

The V gene is TRBV28, the J gene TRBJ2-7; 10 bases are a match to TRBD1. V lost 3 bases and J lost 3; bases outside the gene matches: 8. CDR3 length: 16 amino acids. Germline V gene data show CDR1 as MDHEN and CDR2 as SYDVKM. The CDR3 DNA reads TGTGCCAGCAGTTTCAGCAGGGACAGGGGACTCTACGAGCAGTACTTC. Translation gives CASSFSRDRGLYEQYF.

V is TRBV13 and J is TRBJ1-2, with 7 bases fitting TRBD1. The CDR3 covers 15 residues. Germline V CDR1 and CDR2: PRHDT, FYEKMQ (reference sequence). With 4 bases clipped from V and 2 bases from J, the junction kept 7 bases outside the gene matches. The CDR3 DNA is TGTGCCAGCAGCTCGGCCCAGGGGGGAAACTATGGCTACACCTTC. Translation gives CASSSAQGGNYGYTF.

The chain has TRBV27 and TRBJ2-7; no definite D call. Per the germline V gene, CDR1 is MNHEY and CDR2 is SMNVEV (reference sequence). The CDR3 extends over 14 amino acids. With 0 bases removed from V and 3 bases from J, the gap between germline ends came to 9 bases. DNA for the CDR3: TGTGCCAGCAGTTTATCGGCGGATGGCTACGAGCAGTACTTC. Amino acid sequence: CASSLSADGYEQYF.

This clone occurred a few times. This chain connects TRBV6-1 to TRBJ2-7; either TRBD1 or TRBD2 may supply D (5 bases each). CDR1 and CDR2 from the germline V gene are MNHNS and SASEGT. The CDR3 loop spans 14 amino acids. V was clipped by 4 bases and J by 7 bases, with 17 bases between them. CDR3 bases: TGTGCCAGCAGTGCTTTGGAGAGGGGACGGGAGCAGTACTTC. This codes for CASSALERGREQYF.